Here is one T cell receptor beta chain with its context. This record comes from a study of cytomegalovirus exposure and HLA in healthy donors. The V end was cut by 7 bases, the J end by 2 bases, with 6 bases between. This CDR3 comprises 12 residues. Germline loops: CDR1 SNHLY, CDR2 FYNNEI. Clones were sequenced by immunoSEQ multiplex PCR, and TCRdb holds only the in-frame ones, with some missing. Of about 330,000 clones in the sample, roughly 90% are singletons; the top ten hold 1.2%. The receptor was derived from a young woman in good health and CMV-seropositive. Sequenced: PBMCs. This chain connects TRBV2 to TRBJ2-1; no firm D call. CDR3 DNA: TGTGCCAGCACACAAGCCTACAATGAGCAGTTCTTC. It encodes CASTQAYNEQFF.